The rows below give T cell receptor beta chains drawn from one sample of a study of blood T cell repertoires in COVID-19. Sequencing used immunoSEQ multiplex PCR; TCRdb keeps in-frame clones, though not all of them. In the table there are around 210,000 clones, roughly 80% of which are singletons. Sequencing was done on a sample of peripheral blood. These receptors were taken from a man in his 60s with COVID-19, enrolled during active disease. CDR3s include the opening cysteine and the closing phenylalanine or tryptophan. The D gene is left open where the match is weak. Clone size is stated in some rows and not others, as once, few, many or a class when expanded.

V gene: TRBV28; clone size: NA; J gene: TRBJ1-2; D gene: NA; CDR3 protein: CASTRQSYGYTF; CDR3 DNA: TGTGCCAGCACGCGACAGTCCTATGGCTACACCTTC
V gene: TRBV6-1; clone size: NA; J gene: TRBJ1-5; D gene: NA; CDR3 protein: CASSEAFSWQSNQPQHF; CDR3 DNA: TGTGCCAGCAGTGAAGCATTTTCGTGGCAATCCAATCAGCCCCAGCATTTT
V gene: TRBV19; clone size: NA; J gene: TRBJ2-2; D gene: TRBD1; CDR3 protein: CASKGQGAVGELFF; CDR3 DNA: TGTGCCAGTAAAGGGCAGGGGGCCGTCGGGGAGCTGTTTTTT
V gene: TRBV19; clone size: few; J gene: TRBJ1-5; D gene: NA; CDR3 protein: CASSIGGSPGAQPQHF; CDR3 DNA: TGTGCCAGTAGTATAGGTGGGTCCCCAGGGGCTCAGCCCCAGCATTTT
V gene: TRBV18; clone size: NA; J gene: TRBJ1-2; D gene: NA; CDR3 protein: CASSPEDTYGYTF; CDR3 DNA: TGTGCCAGCTCACCAGAAGACACCTATGGCTACACCTTC
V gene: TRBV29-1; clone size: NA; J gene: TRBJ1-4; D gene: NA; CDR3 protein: CSVLGQQRSEKLFF; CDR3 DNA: TGCAGCGTCCTAGGACAGCAGAGGAGTGAAAAACTGTTTTTT
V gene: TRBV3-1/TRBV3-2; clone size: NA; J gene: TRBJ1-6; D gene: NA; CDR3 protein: CASSRRGNSPLHF; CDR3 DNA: TGTGCCAGCAGCCGCAGGGGAAACTCACCCCTCCACTTT
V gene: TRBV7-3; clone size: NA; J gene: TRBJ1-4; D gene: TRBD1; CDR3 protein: CASSSTGSSEKLFF; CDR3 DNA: TGTGCCAGCAGCTCGACAGGGTCCTCCGAAAAACTGTTTTTT
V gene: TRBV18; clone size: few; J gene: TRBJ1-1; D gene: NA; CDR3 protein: CASSATGGVRAEAFF; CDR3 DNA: TGTGCCAGCTCCGCCACCGGAGGGGTAAGGGCTGAAGCTTTCTTT
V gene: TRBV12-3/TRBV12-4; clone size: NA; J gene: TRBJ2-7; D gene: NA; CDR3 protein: CASRGTTSYEQYF; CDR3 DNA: TGTGCCAGCAGGGGGACAACTTCCTACGAGCAGTACTTC
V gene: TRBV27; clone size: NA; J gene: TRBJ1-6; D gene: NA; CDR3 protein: CASSWGPPYNSPLHF; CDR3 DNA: TGTGCCAGCAGTTGGGGGCCACCATATAATTCACCCCTCCACTTT
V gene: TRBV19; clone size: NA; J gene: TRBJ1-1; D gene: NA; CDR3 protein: CASSRGDTEAFF; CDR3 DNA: TGTGCCAGTAGTAGAGGAGACACTGAAGCTTTCTTT
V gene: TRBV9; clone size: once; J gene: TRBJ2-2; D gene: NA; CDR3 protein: CASSVSSGVVVGELFF; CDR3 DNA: TGTGCCAGCAGCGTGTCTTCGGGGGTGGTTGTCGGGGAGCTGTTTTTT
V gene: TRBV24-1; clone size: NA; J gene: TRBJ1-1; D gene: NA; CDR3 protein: CATSDLRGEAFF; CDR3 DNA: TGTGCCACCAGTGATTTGCGGGGTGAAGCTTTCTTT
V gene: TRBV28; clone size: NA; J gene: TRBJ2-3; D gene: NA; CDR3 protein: CASSRRALGTDTQYF; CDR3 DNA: TGTGCCAGCAGTAGGAGGGCCCTTGGCACAGATACGCAGTATTTT
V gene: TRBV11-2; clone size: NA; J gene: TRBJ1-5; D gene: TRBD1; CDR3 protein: CASSLTGNQPQHF; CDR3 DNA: TGTGCCAGCAGCTTGACAGGGAATCAGCCCCAGCATTTT
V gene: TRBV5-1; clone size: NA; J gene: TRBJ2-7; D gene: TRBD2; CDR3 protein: CASSPRTSGPSYEQYF; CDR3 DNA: TGCGCCAGCAGCCCCCGGACTAGCGGACCCAGTTACGAGCAGTACTTC
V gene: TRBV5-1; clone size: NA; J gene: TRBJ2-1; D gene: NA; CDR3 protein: CASSLDGLTGSYNEQFF; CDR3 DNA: TGCGCCAGCAGCTTGGATGGTCTTACAGGGTCCTACAATGAGCAGTTCTTC
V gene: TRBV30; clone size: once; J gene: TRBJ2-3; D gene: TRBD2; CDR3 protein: CAYSPGLAGTDTQYF; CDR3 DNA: TGTGCCTACAGTCCAGGGCTAGCGGGCACAGATACGCAGTATTTT
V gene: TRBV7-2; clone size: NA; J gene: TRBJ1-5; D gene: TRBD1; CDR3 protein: CASSLGQGMVPQHF; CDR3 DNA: TGTGCCAGCAGTTTAGGACAGGGAATGGTTCCCCAGCATTTT
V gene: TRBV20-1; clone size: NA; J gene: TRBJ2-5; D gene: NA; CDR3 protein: CSASRWGGGETQYF; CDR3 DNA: TGCAGTGCTAGTCGATGGGGGGGCGGAGAGACCCAGTACTTC
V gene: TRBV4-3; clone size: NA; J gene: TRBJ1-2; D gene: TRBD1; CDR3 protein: CASSPDRNYGYTF; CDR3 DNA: TGCGCCAGCAGCCCGGACAGGAACTATGGCTACACCTTC
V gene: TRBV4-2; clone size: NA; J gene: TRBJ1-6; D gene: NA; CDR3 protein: CASSQGTAYNSPLHF; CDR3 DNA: TGTGCCAGCAGCCAAGGGACAGCATATAATTCACCCCTCCACTTT